This passage covers 30 T cell receptor beta chains from one sample sequenced in a study of T cell repertoires in cytomegalovirus infection. TCRdb re-analysed the reads in MiXCR, keeping a single row per CDR3 protein. The sample carries some 280,000 distinct CDR3 sequences, roughly 13% recorded once. Sequencing was performed on PBMCs. The source is a human donor in good health (CMV status not recorded). Some clones in this sample may be carry-over from other donors' samples.

The chain has TRBV4-1 and TRBJ2-7; D call uncertain. The CDR3 length is 12 residues. Germline lookup yields CDR1 MGHRA and CDR2 YSYEKL. Deletions cut 1 base from V and 3 bases from J, with 4 bases between. CDR3 sequence reads: CASSQVGYEQYF. CDR3 nucleotides: TGCGCCAGCAGCCAAGTGGGCTACGAGCAGTACTTC.

In its sample, this clonotype was seen many times. V and J are TRBV15 and TRBJ2-7, with D perhaps TRBD1 (5 bases). Trimming removed 4 bases from V and 6 bases from J, with 10 bases in between. Germline loops: CDR1 LNHNV, CDR2 YYDKDF (reference sequence). This CDR3 is built from 12 residues. CDR3 sequence reads: CATSKGQTEQYF. The CDR3 DNA sequence: TGTGCCACCAGCAAGGGGCAGACCGAGCAGTACTTC.

The J gene is TRBJ2-7, the V gene TRBV10-2; weak D call: TRBD2 (6 bases). Trimming removed 5 bases at V and 2 bases at J, with 13 bases between. The germline CDR1 and CDR2 sequences are WSHSY and SAAADI. This CDR3 has 14 residues. For the CDR3, the DNA is TGCGCCAGCAGTCCGGGACCGGGAGCCTACGAGCAGTACTTC. It specifies CASSPGPGAYEQYF.

This clonotype was observed a few times. This sequence joins TRBV6-5 and TRBJ2-1; 10 bases are shared with TRBD2. The CDR3 contains 16 residues. Germline CDR1 MNHEY, CDR2 SVGAGI. V lost 2 bases and J lost 9; bases outside the gene matches: 10. The CDR3 DNA is TGTGCCAGCAGTTACAACAGAGCGGGAGGGCCGGGTGAGCAGTTCTTC. Encoded protein: CASSYNRAGGPGEQFF.

This clonotype has only a few counts. This sequence joins TRBV27 and TRBJ2-1; 7 bases are a match to TRBD2. Germline V gene sequence: CDR1 MNHEY, CDR2 SMNVEV (reference sequence). J gave up 2 bases and V 8 bases, and 6 bases lay outside the gene matches. CDR3 length: 14 amino acids. The CDR3 nucleotides are TGTGCCAGCTCAGCGGGGAGGGCCTACAATGAGCAGTTCTTC. Translating gives CASSAGRAYNEQFF.

This clonotype has only a few counts. V gene TRBV20-1 combines with J gene TRBJ2-3; 11 nucleotides line up with TRBD2. With V trimmed by 3 bases and J by 5 bases, 7 bases remained unmatched. The CDR3 is 15 residues long. Germline V gene sequence: CDR1 DFQATT, CDR2 SNEGSKA (reference sequence). The CDR3 DNA reads as TGCAGTGCTAGTAAACTAGCGGGAGCGGTAGATACGCAGTATTTT. It specifies CSASKLAGAVDTQYF.

Many counts were recorded for this clonotype. The V call is TRBV11-2, the J call TRBJ1-2; D uncertain. V lost 0 bases and J lost 4, with 9 bases in between. This CDR3 comprises 14 residues. Germline-derived CDR1 and CDR2 are SGHAT and FQNNGV. The CDR3 bases are TGTGCCAGCAGCTTAGAGAGGTCCTTCTATGGCTACACCTTC. It is translated as CASSLERSFYGYTF. The variable domain in full, with the rest retrieved from reference TRBV11-2 and TRBJ1-2, is EAGVAQSPRYKIIEKRQSVAFWCNPISGHATLYWYQQILGQGPKLLIQFQNNGVVDDSQLPKDRFSAERLKGVDSTLKIQPAKLEDSAVYLCASSLERSFYGYTFGSGTRLTVV.

For this clonotype: With a much larger clone just one base away, this may be a read error. The gene calls are TRBV10-3 and TRBJ1-1; possible D gene TRBD1, 5 bases. The CDR3 is 13 residues long. Germline CDR1 and CDR2: ENHRY and SYGVKD. CDR3 residues: CTISDGALHEAFF. The CDR3 coding sequence is TGTACCATCAGTGATGGGGCACTGCATGAAGCTTTCTTT.

CDR3 in DNA: TGTGCTAGTGGTTTCCGGGACAGCAATTCACCCCTCCACTTT. This translates into CASGFRDSNSPLHF. This rearrangement joins TRBV12-5 to TRBJ1-6, with TRBD1 matching over 7 bases. CDR1 and CDR2 from the germline V gene are LGHNT and FRNRAP. The trim removed 3 bases at V and 7 bases at J, leaving 3 bases unmatched. This CDR3 has 14 amino acids. The full variable domain, in which reference TRBV12-5 and TRBJ1-6 provide the parts outside the CDR3, is DARVTQTPRHKVTEMGQEVTMRCQPILGHNTVFWYRQTMMQGLELLAYFRNRAPLDDSGMPKDRFSAEMPDATLATLKIQPSEPRDSAVYFCASGFRDSNSPLHFGNGTRLTVT.

This clonotype has just one count. The chain combines TRBV6-2 or TRBV6-3 with TRBJ2-1; TRBD2 agrees at 8 bases. The CDR3 consists of 14 residues. Losses at the gene ends were 4 bases for V and 5 bases for J; bases not matched to a gene: 4. Per the germline V gene, CDR1 is MNHEY and CDR2 is SVGEGT. CDR3 in DNA: TGTGCCAGCAGTTTTGCGGGAGGAAACAATGAGCAGTTCTTC. Its protein product is CASSFAGGNNEQFF.

This clonotype has at least ten counts. V usage is TRBV25-1 and J usage is TRBJ1-4; 7 nucleotides agree with TRBD1. Germline-derived CDR1 and CDR2 are MGHDK and SYGVNS. V was pared by 3 bases and J by 8 bases, with 12 bases of the junction left unmatched. The CDR3 is made up of 16 amino acids. DNA for the CDR3: TGTGCCAGCAGTGACCTGACAGGGTCGGGTAACGAAAAACTGTTTTTT. As protein: CASSDLTGSGNEKLFF.

Only a few counts were recorded for this clonotype. This rearrangement joins TRBV6-5 to TRBJ2-3, with TRBD1 matching over 7 bases. There are 15 residues in the CDR3. V was clipped by 8 bases and J by 2 bases; unmatched bases: 10. Germline CDR1 and CDR2: MNHEY and SVGAGI. The CDR3 spells CASGTTGDPTDTQYF. The CDR3 region has the DNA TGTGCCAGCGGAACCACAGGGGACCCCACAGATACGCAGTATTTT.

This clonotype has more than one count but fewer than ten. This sequence joins TRBV19 and TRBJ2-7; a weak D match, TRBD2 (5 bases). Trimming removed 5 bases from V and 3 bases from J, with 20 bases in between. This CDR3 comprises 16 residues. The germline V gene encodes CDR1 LNHDA and CDR2 SQIVND (reference sequence). CDR3: CASSSPSDGNHYEQYF. The CDR3 nucleotides are TGTGCCAGTAGTTCGCCGTCGGACGGGAACCACTACGAGCAGTACTTC.

This clonotype appeared a few times. The chain combines TRBV6-2 or TRBV6-3 with TRBJ2-5; D is ambiguous. The CDR3 spans 14 residues. Germline lookup yields CDR1 MNHEY and CDR2 SVGEGT. Between the trimmed V and J ends, which lost 0 bases and 1 base, there was a span of 6 bases. This CDR3 is CASSYSAPQETQYF. CDR3 in DNA: TGTGCCAGCAGTTACTCCGCCCCCCAAGAGACCCAGTACTTC.

In its sample, this clonotype was seen a few times. The CDR3 nucleotides are TGCAGTGCTACGTTGCCGGGACTGCGCACAGATACGCAGTATTTT. Protein product: CSATLPGLRTDTQYF. This chain connects TRBV20-1 to TRBJ2-3, with D possibly TRBD2 on 6 matching bases. The germline V gene has CDR1 DFQATT and CDR2 SNEGSKA (reference sequence). There are 15 residues in the CDR3. The ends were cut back, 4 bases at V and 1 base at J, with 15 bases in the middle.

The genes are TRBV6-6 and TRBJ1-2, with TRBD1 as a possible D gene (6 bases). V lost 0 bases to trimming and J lost 4 bases, with 24 bases between them. Germline V CDR1 and CDR2: MNHNY, SVGAGI (reference sequence). CDR3 size: 19 residues. The CDR3 DNA is TGTGCCAGCAGTTACTCAAGAGGGGGAGGGGGGGCTGGGGGCTATGGCTACACCTTC. Its translation: CASSYSRGGGGAGGYGYTF.

This sequence joins TRBV28 and TRBJ1-2; D remains ambiguous. V was cut by 10 bases and J by 0 bases, with 15 bases left in between. The CDR3 runs 14 residues. Germline V gene sequence: CDR1 MDHEN, CDR2 SYDVKM. The CDR3 coding sequence is TGTGCCATCCCAGCTGGTCGTTCTAACTATGGCTACACCTTC. Its protein product is CAIPAGRSNYGYTF.

The J gene is TRBJ2-7, the V gene TRBV19; 7 positions match TRBD2. This CDR3 is 14 amino acids long. Looked up from germline, CDR1 is LNHDA and CDR2 is SQIVND (reference sequence). V lost 2 bases and J lost 6; bases outside the gene matches: 7. CDR3 sequence (DNA): TGTGCCAGTAGTATATCAACGGGGGGTATCGAGCAGTACTTC. This sequence encodes CASSISTGGIEQYF.

The V gene is TRBV12-3 or TRBV12-4, the J gene TRBJ1-2; a weak D match, TRBD1 (6 bases). Trimming removed 4 bases at V and 5 bases at J, with 11 bases between. The CDR3 runs 13 residues. CDR3 in amino acids: CASSSQGPYGYTF. The CDR3 DNA is TGTGCCAGCAGTTCCCAGGGGCCTTATGGCTACACCTTC.

The chain joins TRBV2 to TRBJ2-2, with a weak D call TRBD1 (5 bases). Germline CDR1 reads SNHLY; CDR2 reads FYNNEI. V lost 3 bases to trimming and J lost 2 bases, with 10 bases between them. The CDR3 has 15 residues. In nucleotides, the CDR3 is TGTGCCAGCAGTGATCTCAGGGCTAACACCGGGGAGCTGTTTTTT. Its protein product is CASSDLRANTGELFF. Together with reference TRBV2 and TRBJ2-2, the CDR3 gives the full variable domain: EPEVTQTPSHQVTQMGQEVILRCVPISNHLYFYWYRQILGQKVEFLVSFYNNEISEKSEIFDDQFSVERPDGSNFTLKIRSTKLEDSAMYFCASSDLRANTGELFFGEGSRLTVL.

This chain links TRBV20-1 with TRBJ1-2, with TRBD1 as a possible D gene (6 bases). The germline V and J ends were trimmed by 6 bases and 8 bases, with 22 bases remaining between them. Germline assignment: CDR1 DFQATT and CDR2 SNEGSKA (reference sequence). This CDR3 region has 14 residues. The CDR3 here is CSAHPGRTAQGYTF. In DNA form, the CDR3 reads TGCAGTGCCCACCCCGGCCGGACAGCCCAAGGCTACACCTTC.

The chain couples TRBV4-1 to TRBJ1-4; TRBD1 aligns across 11 bases. This CDR3 has 17 amino acids. V shed 3 bases and J 1 base; nucleotides not matched to a gene: 4. Germline V gene sequence: CDR1 MGHRA, CDR2 YSYEKL. CDR3 nucleotides: TGCGCCAGCAGCCATCCCGGGACAGGGGGAACTAATGAAAAACTGTTTTTT. This translates into CASSHPGTGGTNEKLFF.

This clonotype has a count of ten or more. The V gene is TRBV7-8, the J gene TRBJ2-1, with 13 positions matching TRBD2. Germline CDR1 is SGHVS and CDR2 is FQNEAQ. The trim removed 8 bases at V and 1 base at J, leaving 2 bases unmatched. The CDR3 runs to 15 residues. For the CDR3, the DNA is TGTGCCAGCGGACTAGCGGGAGTGTCCTACAATGAGCAGTTCTTC. Translated, it gives CASGLAGVSYNEQFF.

This chain connects TRBV13 to TRBJ1-1; the D gene is possibly TRBD1 (5 bases). Trimming took off 11 bases at V and 11 bases at J, with 21 bases between the two ends. The germline V gene has CDR1 PRHDT and CDR2 FYEKMQ (reference sequence). The CDR3 consists of 12 residues. The CDR3, as DNA: TGTGCCGGGTCCCGCGGGGCTGAGGAGGCTTTCTTT. It yields the protein CAGSRGAEEAFF.

This clonotype appeared a few times. V and J are TRBV18 and TRBJ1-5, with a tentative D call TRBD1 (5 bases). Trimming took off 3 bases at V and 7 bases at J, with 19 bases between the two ends. The length of the CDR3 is 16 residues. Germline CDR1 and CDR2: KGHSH and LQKENI. The CDR3 coding sequence is TGTGCCAGCTCACCCTACCGGGAGGGGAATGGCCAGCCCCAGCATTTT. It yields the protein CASSPYREGNGQPQHF.

Only a few counts were recorded for this clonotype. This chain uses TRBV29-1 with TRBJ2-2; TRBD2 aligns across 8 bases. The CDR3 extends over 14 amino acids. V lost 6 bases and J lost 0; bases outside the gene matches: 3. Germline V CDR1 and CDR2: SQVTM, ANQGSEA. The CDR3 protein is CSVGSGTNTGELFF. Written as DNA, the CDR3 is TGCAGCGTGGGTAGCGGGACGAACACCGGGGAGCTGTTTTTT.

This clonotype was seen only a few times. The chain joins TRBV20-1 to TRBJ1-5; TRBD1 matches 11 bases. Germline CDR1 DFQATT, CDR2 SNEGSKA (reference sequence). J lost 7 bases, V lost 4 bases, and 6 bases had no gene match. This CDR3 has 14 residues. CDR3 in amino acids: CSAKRTGGGQPQHF. The CDR3 DNA reads TGCAGTGCTAAGAGGACAGGGGGCGGGCAGCCCCAGCATTTT.

This clonotype has at least ten counts. This chain connects TRBV20-1 to TRBJ2-5; D is unclear. Germline values: CDR1 DFQATT, CDR2 SNEGSKA (reference sequence). Deletions cut 5 bases from V and 5 bases from J, with 12 bases between. The CDR3 loop spans 12 amino acids. The CDR3 loop is CSARGSSETQYF. The CDR3 bases are TGCAGTGCTCGCGGATCCAGTGAGACCCAGTACTTC.

In its sample, this clonotype was seen a few times. The chain recombines TRBV6-2 or TRBV6-3 with TRBJ2-7; D remains ambiguous. Between the trimmed V and J ends, which lost 2 bases and 3 bases, there was a span of 8 bases. Germline V lookup: CDR1 MNHEY, CDR2 SVGEGT. The CDR3 is 13 amino acids. The CDR3, as DNA: TGTGCCAGCAGTTACGAGAACAGCTACGAGCAGTACTTC. Amino acids: CASSYENSYEQYF.

This clonotype has a count of ten or more. V and J are TRBV7-3 and TRBJ2-1; D uncertain. The CDR3 has 15 residues. CDR1 SGHTA and CDR2 FQGTGA come from the germline V gene. Trimming removed 5 bases at V and 0 bases at J, with 11 bases between. CDR3 in amino acids: CASSRQQSSYNEQFF. For the CDR3, the DNA is TGTGCCAGCAGCCGCCAGCAGAGCTCCTACAATGAGCAGTTCTTC. The complete variable domain, with remaining parts taken from reference TRBV7-3 and TRBJ2-1, reads GAGVSQTPSNKVTEKGKYVELRCDPISGHTALYWYRQSLGQGPEFLIYFQGTGAADDSGLPNDRFFAVRPEGSVSTLKIQRTERGDSAVYLCASSRQQSSYNEQFFGPGTRLTVL.